This T cell receptor (beta chain) was retrieved from a study of shared clonotypes between healthy human individuals. Sequencing used immunoSEQ multiplex PCR; TCRdb keeps in-frame clones, though not all of them. The repertoire holds around 2.1 million clones, around 95% seen once, with around 0.13% in the top ten. The CD4+ fraction was divided into a CD45RA+ naive subset and a CD45RA-negative memory subset. Overall study results and limits: Among non-shared clonotypes, generation probabilities were lower than among those shared by all four donors.

The CDR3 loop spans 15 amino acids. V lost 3 bases to trimming and J lost 6 bases, with 13 bases between them. Germline CDR1 SGDLS, CDR2 YYNGEE. A word on this clone: The antigen remains unidentified.

Sequenced input: naive CD4+ T cells sorted from blood. The subset here: CD45RA+ positively selected. This TCR was sampled from a young man in good health. J is TRBJ1-6 and V is TRBV9, with D possibly TRBD1 on 5 matching bases. CDR3: CASSARELGNSPLHF. CDR3 nucleotide sequence: TGTGCCAGCAGCGCCAGGGAGTTGGGTAATTCACCCCTCCACTTT.